Listed here are 19 T cell receptor beta chains from one sample, sequenced in a study of CD8+CD57+ T cells in acquired aplastic anemia. Sequencing involved patients with CD8+CD57+ cell expansion previously shown by flow cytometry. TCR beta VDJ and CDR3 profiles were obtained from a genomic DNA template. TCRdb re-derived calls from the reads in MiXCR, one entry per CDR3 protein. Counted here are hundreds of thousands of distinct CDR3 sequences, about 80% occurring once; the ten biggest clones make up roughly 42%. Sequenced material: sorted CD4+, CD8+, or CD8+CD57+ T cells (not recorded which) from PBMCs. The receptors shown here come from a human donor with aplastic anemia.

With regard to this clonotype: Given the absence of the conserved phenylalanine or tryptophan at the CDR3 end, a read error is likely. J is TRBJ2-3 and V is TRBV7-8, with D possibly TRBD2 on 6 matching bases. Deletions cut 8 bases from V and 4 bases from J, with 13 bases between. The CDR3 extends over 13 amino acids. Germline-derived CDR1 and CDR2 are SGHVS and FQNEAQ. Written as DNA, the CDR3 is TGTGCCAGCGGGGTCGGGGGAGCAGATACGCAGTATTAT. Protein product: CASGVGGADTQYY.

As concerns this clonotype: No conserved phenylalanine or tryptophan is present at the end of the CDR3, so a read error is the likely explanation. The DNA is left out, because the CDR3 cannot be placed on it with certainty; the CDR3 is given as TCRdb lists it. The genes are TRBV9 and TRBJ2-2; the D call of TRBD2 is as the table states it, not checked on the DNA. Germline V gene lookup returns CDR1 SGDLS and CDR2 YYNGEE. The CDR3 is 12 residues long, counting both termini. The CDR3 loop is CASSPPPGGASG.

The J gene is TRBJ1-3, the V gene TRBV7-6; no firm D call. The CDR3 totals 14 residues. Trimming removed 5 bases at V and 15 bases at J, with 23 bases between. The V gene's germline CDR1 is SGHVS and CDR2 FNYEAQ. This CDR3 reads CASSLQLTDTPKYF. The CDR3 DNA follows: TGTGCCAGCAGCCTACAGCTCACAGATACCCCGAAATATTTT.

A remark on this clonotype: At one of its ends the junction is not consistent with the germline gene, which may arise from a read error. The rearrangement joins TRBV11-1 to TRBJ2-3; TRBD2 is a possible D gene (5 bases). CDR1 and CDR2 from the germline V gene are SGHAT and FQDESV (reference sequence). This CDR3 spans 14 amino acids. The CDR3 region is CASSVASDTDTQYF. The CDR3 region has the DNA TGTGCCAGCAGCGTAGCGTCAGATACCGATACGCAGTATTTT. The full variable domain, in which reference TRBV11-1 and TRBJ2-3 provide the parts outside the CDR3, is EAEVAQSPRYKITEKSQAVAFWCDPISGHATLYWYRQILGQGPELLVQFQDESVVDDSQLPKDRFSAERLKGVDSTLKIQPAELGDSAMYLCASSVASDTDTQYFGPGTRLTVL.

V gene TRBV6-4 combines with J gene TRBJ2-7, with TRBD2 identical over 11 bases. This CDR3 spans 15 amino acids. After removal of 4 bases from V and 9 bases from J, the junction contained 11 bases not matched to a gene. Germline V gene sequence: CDR1 MRHNA, CDR2 SNTAGT. DNA of the CDR3: TGTGCCAGCAGTGTCCTAGCGGGAGGTTCGGATACGCAGTACGTC. It is translated as CASSVLAGGSDTQYV.

As concerns this clonotype: Likely a read error: the CDR3 ends without its conserved phenylalanine or tryptophan. The DNA is left out, because the CDR3 cannot be placed on it with certainty; the CDR3 is given as TCRdb lists it. V gene TRBV2 combines with J gene TRBJ1-1. The CDR3 region is 11 residues in length, termini included. The V gene's germline CDR1 is SNHLY and CDR2 FYNNEI. CDR3 loop: CASRRGTDSSL.

By sample fraction, this clonotype is medium-sized. The chain employs TRBV9 and TRBJ1-1, with D possibly being TRBD1 (5 bases). This CDR3 is built from 14 residues. The germline gives CDR1 SGDLS, CDR2 YYNGEE. V was cut by 3 bases and J by 4 bases, with 13 bases left in between. CDR3 protein: CASSGEVGTTEAFF. CDR3 DNA: TGTGCCAGCAGCGGGGAGGTGGGGACCACTGAAGCTTTCTTT.

A word on this clonotype: A junction boundary mismatches the germline segment, possibly from a read error. The genes are TRBV15 and TRBJ2-3; D is perhaps TRBD2 (6 bases). Germline CDR1 is LNHNV and CDR2 is YYDKDF (reference sequence). This CDR3 has 13 residues. CDR3 region: CATGEAGEDAQYF. The CDR3 bases are TGTGCCACCGGGGAAGCGGGCGAAGACGCGCAGTATTTC.

In its sample, this clonotype was seen once. The chain uses TRBV19 and TRBJ2-3; D unresolved. CDR3 length: 14 amino acids. CDR1 LNHDA and CDR2 SQIVND come from the germline V gene (reference sequence). Trimming shortened V by 5 bases and J by 3 bases, and 12 bases separated the two germline ends. Here the CDR3 DNA reads TGTGCCAGTAGTGACTCGGCTGATACAGATACGCAGTATTTT. This codes for CASSDSADTDTQYF.

The chain employs TRBV7-8 and TRBJ1-6; D gene ambiguous. Trimming shortened V by 0 bases and J by 16 bases, and 22 bases separated the two germline ends. The CDR3 covers 16 residues. Germline CDR1 SGHVS, CDR2 FQNEAQ. Written as DNA, the CDR3 is TGTGCCAGCAGCTTAGCGGGAGGCGCCGATACTTCACATCTCCACTTT. Amino acid sequence: CASSLAGGADTSHLHF.

About this clonotype: Likely a read error: the CDR3 ends without its conserved phenylalanine or tryptophan. The DNA is left out, because the CDR3 cannot be placed on it with certainty; the CDR3 is given as TCRdb lists it. This chain links TRBV2 with TRBJ2-3; the table's TRBD1 call for D was not verified on the DNA. The CDR3 spans 14 residues, counting both ends. From germline, CDR1 is SNHLY and CDR2 FYNNEI. The CDR3 region is CASSLTGGADKQYT.

Concerning this clonotype itself: Here the CDR3 omits its conserved ending phenylalanine or tryptophan, so a read error is the likely source. No DNA is shown, since the ends of the CDR3 on it are uncertain; the CDR3 is the one TCRdb lists. The rearrangement links TRBV7-8 to TRBJ2-3. The CDR3 is 13 residues long, counting both termini. Germline V lookup: CDR1 SGHVS, CDR2 FQNEAQ. This CDR3 reads CASSLAATDGTYV.

The genes are TRBV7-2 and TRBJ2-3; maybe TRBD2 (6 bases). V was shortened by 1 base and J by 12 bases, with 23 bases between the two germline ends. This CDR3 region has 16 residues. Looked up from germline, CDR1 is SGHTA and CDR2 is FQGNSA. The CDR3 sequence: CASSLEGGPVTDNQYF. CDR3 sequence (DNA): TGTGCCAGCAGCTTAGAGGGAGGTCCCGTTACGGATAATCAGTATTTT. The full variable domain, completed using reference TRBV7-2 and TRBJ2-3, is GAGVSQSPSNKVTEKGKDVELRCDPISGHTALYWYRQSLGQGLEFLIYFQGNSAPDKSGLPSDRFSAERTGGSVSTLTIQRTQQEDSAVYLCASSLEGGPVTDNQYFGPGTRLTVL.

Comment on this clonotype: The junction differs from germline at one of its ends, possibly a read error. The rearrangement links TRBV7-9 to TRBJ2-2, with D possibly TRBD2 on 5 matching bases. This CDR3 region has 14 residues. Germline V gives CDR1 SEHNR, CDR2 FQNEAQ (reference sequence). The DNA for the CDR3 is TGTGCCAGCAGCTTAGGAGTGTGGTCCGGGGAGCTGCTTTTT. Translated, it gives CASSLGVWSGELLF.

In the case of this clonotype: The conserved phenylalanine or tryptophan normally closing the CDR3 is absent here, so this likely arose from a read error. It is unclear where the CDR3 begins or ends on the DNA, so no DNA is shown, and the CDR3 is as TCRdb lists it. The chain is built from TRBV2 and TRBJ1-5. The V gene's germline CDR1 is SNHLY and CDR2 FYNNEI. With termini counted, the CDR3 has 14 amino acids. CDR3 sequence reads: CASSYSYSKQPPHG.

This clonotype was picked up a small number of times. This sequence joins TRBV10-3 and TRBJ1-5; D is perhaps TRBD1 (6 bases). V gave up 10 bases and J gave up 5 bases, with 18 bases separating them. CDR1 ENHRY and CDR2 SYGVKD come from the germline V gene. The CDR3 covers 14 residues. The CDR3 loop is CATSRGQRDQPQHF. CDR3 DNA sequence: TGTGCCACCAGCAGGGGACAAAGGGATCAGCCCCAGCATTTT.

The chain uses TRBV20-1 and TRBJ2-7; no reliable D call. Per germline, CDR1 DFQATT and CDR2 SNEGSKA (reference sequence). V was trimmed by 3 bases and J by 6 bases, leaving 12 bases between them. CDR3 size: 12 residues. The CDR3 reads CSASDGRPEQYF. The CDR3 nucleotides are TGCAGTGCTAGTGACGGGCGCCCCGAGCAGTACTTC.

The gene calls are TRBV7-9 and TRBJ1-6, with 8 bases aligning to TRBD1. Germline CDR1 is SEHNR and CDR2 is FQNEAQ (reference sequence). The CDR3 totals 13 residues. V lost 5 bases to trimming and J lost 17 bases; unmatched junction nucleotides: 11. The CDR3 nucleotides are TGTGCCAGCAGCACAGGGGGAAATTCCGGGGTCCACTTT. It yields the protein CASSTGGNSGVHF.

About this clonotype itself: A much larger clone differs by one base, so this may be a read error. The J gene is TRBJ1-3, the V gene TRBV5-1; tentatively, D is TRBD1 (6 bases). The CDR3 has 16 amino acids. The V end lost 4 bases, the J end lost 0 bases, and 14 bases lay between the germline ends. The germline gives CDR1 SGHRS, CDR2 YFSETQ. Here the CDR3 reads CASSLDSMSSGNTIYF. CDR3 in DNA: TGCGCCAGCAGCCTGGACAGCATGAGCTCTGGAAACACCATATATTTT.